Listed below are T cell receptor beta chains from one sample, sequenced in a study of human T cells and chemical hapten exposure. TCRdb re-derived calls from the RACE reads in MiXCR, one entry per CDR3 protein. Of some 77,000 distinct CDR3 sequences listed, 8.6% are singletons. The sample comprised whole blood. The origin of the receptors is a female donor in good health. Some clones in this sample may be carry-over from other donors' samples. Each CDR3 is given with its conserved first and last residue. Each record gives: D gene, V gene, clone size, J gene, CDR3 protein, CDR3 DNA. The D gene is left open where the match is weak. Size is stated for part of the rows, as once, few or many counts, or as a class when the clone is expanded.

d_call: .
v_call: TRBV15
clone_size: many
j_call: TRBJ1-6
cdr3_aa: CATSRFRGVNSPLHF
cdr3_nt: TGTGCCACCAGCAGATTCCGCGGGGTGAATTCACCCCTCCACTTT

d_call: TRBD1
v_call: TRBV18
clone_size: few
j_call: TRBJ2-1
cdr3_aa: CASSATTGGNEQFF
cdr3_nt: TGTGCCAGCTCAGCAACAACAGGGGGGAATGAGCAGTTCTTC

d_call: .
v_call: TRBV6-2/TRBV6-3
clone_size: few
j_call: TRBJ2-7
cdr3_aa: CASSPAGATTDYEQYF
cdr3_nt: TGTGCCAGCAGTCCCGCGGGGGCCACGACCGACTACGAGCAGTACTTC

d_call: TRBD2
v_call: TRBV4-3
clone_size: many
j_call: TRBJ2-3
cdr3_aa: CASSHGLAPDTQYF
cdr3_nt: TGCGCCAGCAGCCATGGACTAGCTCCAGATACGCAGTATTTT

d_call: TRBD2
v_call: TRBV11-2
clone_size: many
j_call: TRBJ2-3
cdr3_aa: CASSLDPGLATHRDTQYF
cdr3_nt: TGTGCCAGCAGCTTAGATCCGGGACTAGCAACTCATAGAGATACGCAGTATTTT

d_call: TRBD2
v_call: TRBV2
clone_size: .
j_call: TRBJ2-2
cdr3_aa: CASSGGLAGEKNTGELFF
cdr3_nt: TGTGCCAGCAGTGGGGGATTAGCGGGGGAAAAGAACACCGGGGAGCTGTTTTTT

d_call: TRBD1
v_call: TRBV20-1
clone_size: many
j_call: TRBJ1-5
cdr3_aa: CSAKQPGQGIALNQPQHF
cdr3_nt: TGCAGTGCTAAACAACCGGGACAGGGTATCGCCCTCAATCAGCCCCAGCATTTT

d_call: .
v_call: TRBV20-1
clone_size: few
j_call: TRBJ2-1
cdr3_aa: CSARATGVGYNEQFF
cdr3_nt: TGCAGTGCTAGAGCTACTGGGGTGGGTTACAATGAGCAGTTCTTC

d_call: .
v_call: TRBV5-1
clone_size: few
j_call: TRBJ2-3
cdr3_aa: CASSSSLQGNTDTQYF
cdr3_nt: TGCGCCAGCAGCTCATCCCTACAGGGTAACACAGATACGCAGTATTTT

d_call: .
v_call: TRBV3-1
clone_size: many
j_call: TRBJ1-1
cdr3_aa: CASSQRQVNTEAFF
cdr3_nt: TGTGCCAGCAGCCAAAGACAGGTGAACACTGAAGCTTTCTTT

d_call: TRBD1
v_call: TRBV6-5
clone_size: .
j_call: TRBJ2-2
cdr3_aa: CASSRDRVNTGELFF
cdr3_nt: TGTGCCAGCAGCCGCGACAGGGTGAACACCGGGGAGCTGTTTTTT

d_call: TRBD1
v_call: TRBV20-1
clone_size: few
j_call: TRBJ1-4
cdr3_aa: CSARDLQGTNEKLFF
cdr3_nt: TGCAGTGCTAGAGATCTACAGGGGACTAATGAAAAACTGTTTTTT

d_call: .
v_call: TRBV7-9
clone_size: .
j_call: TRBJ2-3
cdr3_aa: CASSLAGPGFPSLRADTQYF
cdr3_nt: TGTGCCAGCAGCTTAGCGGGACCGGGCTTTCCTTCGCTCCGGGCGGATACGCAGTATTTT

d_call: .
v_call: TRBV6-5
clone_size: many
j_call: TRBJ2-5
cdr3_aa: CASSYSSPDLRRQETQYF
cdr3_nt: TGTGCCAGCAGTTACTCGTCTCCGGACCTGAGAAGGCAAGAGACCCAGTACTTC